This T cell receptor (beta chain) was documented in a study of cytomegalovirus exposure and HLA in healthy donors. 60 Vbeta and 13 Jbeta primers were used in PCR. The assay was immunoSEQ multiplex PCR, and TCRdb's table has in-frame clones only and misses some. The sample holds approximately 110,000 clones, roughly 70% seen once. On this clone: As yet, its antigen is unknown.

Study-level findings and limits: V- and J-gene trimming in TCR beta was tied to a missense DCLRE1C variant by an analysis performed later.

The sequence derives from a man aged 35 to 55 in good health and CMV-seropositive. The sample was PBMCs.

CDR3 loop: CAWRAWSTEAFF. The CDR3 DNA is TGTGCCTGGAGGGCATGGTCGACTGAAGCTTTCTTT. The rearrangement joins TRBV30 to TRBJ1-1; no firm D call. The CDR3 extends over 12 amino acids. Germline CDR1 GTSNPN, CDR2 SVGIG (reference sequence). The germline V and J ends were trimmed by 3 bases and 5 bases, with 10 bases remaining between them. Full variable domain (remainder filled in from reference TRBV30 and TRBJ1-1): SQTIHQWPATLVQPVGSPLSLECTVEGTSNPNLYWYRQAAGRGLQLLFYSVGIGQISSEVPQNLSASRPQDRQFILSSKKLLLSDSGFYLCAWRAWSTEAFFGQGTRLTVV.